The 4 T cell receptor beta chains below come from one sample, sequenced in a study of control samples from healthy donors and cancer patients. Here immunoSEQ multiplex PCR was the method, and the copy in TCRdb shows in-frame clones only, minus some. The table lists about 160,000 clones, 94% of them singletons. Sequenced sample: PBMCs. The receptors stem from a man aged 55 to 70 with colorectal cancer.

This chain connects TRBV5-5 to TRBJ2-7; 12 bases map to TRBD2. The CDR3 covers 16 residues. V lost 7 bases and J lost 0; bases outside the gene matches: 8. Germline values: CDR1 SGHKS, CDR2 YYEKEE (reference sequence). The CDR3 region is CASSRLAGVFSYEQYF. The CDR3 nucleotides read TGTGCCAGCTCAAGACTAGCGGGGGTCTTCTCCTACGAGCAGTACTTC. Looking up the rest from reference TRBV5-5 and TRBJ2-7 gives the full variable domain: DAGVTQSPTHLIKTRGQQVTLRCSPISGHKSVSWYQQVLGQGPQFIFQYYEKEERGRGNFPDRFSARQFPNYSSELNVNALLLGDSALYLCASSRLAGVFSYEQYFGPGTRLTVT.

V is TRBV29-1 and J is TRBJ2-6; maybe TRBD1 (6 bases). The V gene lost 2 bases and the J gene lost 0 bases, with 8 bases spanning the gap. CDR1 is SQVTM, CDR2 ANQGSEA, per germline. This CDR3 has 15 amino acids. This CDR3 reads CSVEQGSSGANVLTF. For the CDR3, the DNA is TGCAGCGTTGAACAGGGGAGCTCTGGGGCCAACGTCCTGACTTTC.

This chain uses TRBV19 with TRBJ2-1, with TRBD1 matching over 10 bases. Trimming removed 6 bases from V and 9 bases from J; junction bases left unmatched: 8. The germline CDR1 and CDR2 sequences are LNHDA and SQIVND (reference sequence). The CDR3 totals 14 residues. The CDR3 DNA reads as TGTGCCAGTAGGCGCGCGACAGGGGGCAGTGAGCAGTTCTTC. It codes for CASRRATGGSEQFF.

The chain has TRBV6-5 and TRBJ2-7, with 12 bases matching TRBD2. Trimming at V came to 9 bases and at J to 2 bases, leaving 5 bases not matched to a gene. CDR3 length: 14 residues. Germline-derived CDR1 and CDR2 are MNHEY and SVGAGI. The CDR3 protein is CASTSGGTTYEQYF. Here the CDR3 DNA reads TGTGCCAGTACTAGCGGGGGGACCACCTACGAGCAGTACTTC.